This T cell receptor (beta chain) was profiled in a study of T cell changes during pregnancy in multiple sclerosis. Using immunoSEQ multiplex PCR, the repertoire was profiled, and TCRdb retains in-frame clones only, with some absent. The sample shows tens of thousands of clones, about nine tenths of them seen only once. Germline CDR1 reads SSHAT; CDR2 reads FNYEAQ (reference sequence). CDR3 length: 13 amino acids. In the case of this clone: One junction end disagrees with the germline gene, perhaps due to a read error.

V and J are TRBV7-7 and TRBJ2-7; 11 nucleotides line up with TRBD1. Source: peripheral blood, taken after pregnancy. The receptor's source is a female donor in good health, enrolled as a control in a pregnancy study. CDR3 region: CASSLGTGGEQYF. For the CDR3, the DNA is TGTGCTAGCAGCTTAGGGACAGGGGGCGAGCAGTACTTC.